This is a list of T cell receptor beta chains from one sample in a study of blood T cell repertoires in COVID-19. Data came from immunoSEQ multiplex PCR; TCRdb stores just in-frame clones and leaves some out. The top ten hold roughly 7.2% of the sample, which has 90,000 or so clones, 86% seen once. The source material was peripheral blood. Receptors were obtained from a man aged 60 to 75 with acute or convalescent COVID-19. CDR3s include the opening cysteine and the closing phenylalanine or tryptophan. D genes are given only for firm matches. Not all rows give a size; the values are once, few, many and, for expanded clones, a class.

few	TRBJ1-5	TRBV5-1	.	TGCGCCAGCAGACGTGGGGAGGGTCAGCCCCAGCATTTT	CASRRGEGQPQHF
.	TRBJ1-6	TRBV5-4	.	TGTGCCAGCAGCTTGGGGGCAGGGGATTCACCCCTCCACTTT	CASSLGAGDSPLHF
.	TRBJ1-5	TRBV2	.	TGTGCCAGCAGTGAACAGGCCTATAGCAATCAGCCCCAGCATTTT	CASSEQAYSNQPQHF
.	TRBJ1-2	TRBV5-4	TRBD1	TGTGCCAGCAGCACTGCCGGGACAGGGCCTTTCGCTGGCTACACCTTC	CASSTAGTGPFAGYTF
.	TRBJ2-7	TRBV4-2	.	TGTGCCAGCAGCCAAGGGGGCGGCGGCGGCTACGAGCAGTACTTC	CASSQGGGGGYEQYF
once	TRBJ1-1	TRBV5-4	TRBD1	TGTGTCAGCAGCAGGGACAGGGGTATGAACACTGAAGCTTTCTTT	CVSSRDRGMNTEAFF
.	TRBJ1-5	TRBV5-4	TRBD1	TGTGCCAGCAGTTCCGGACAGGGGCGCGATCAGCCCCAGCATTTT	CASSSGQGRDQPQHF
.	TRBJ2-7	TRBV18	TRBD1	TGTGCCAGCTCACCGGACGTTCAGGGGGTTGGCTACGAGCAGTACTTC	CASSPDVQGVGYEQYF
.	TRBJ2-7	TRBV6-5	TRBD2	TGTGCCAGCAGGAGGGAGGGGACCTACGAGCAGTACTTC	CASRREGTYEQYF
.	TRBJ2-3	TRBV5-1	.	TGCGCCAGCAGCTTGGGACTGCCCATCACAGATACGCAGTATTTT	CASSLGLPITDTQYF
few	TRBJ1-1	TRBV12-3/TRBV12-4	.	TGTGCCAGCAGGGAGGGGTGGGCTGAAGCTTTCTTT	CASREGWAEAFF
.	TRBJ1-1	TRBV30	TRBD1	TGTGCCTGGAGTTCGCAGGGGGCGATCACTGAAGCTTTCTTT	CAWSSQGAITEAFF
.	TRBJ1-2	TRBV5-1	.	TGCGCCAGCAGCTTGGATGGGGCAGGGGAAGGCTACACCTTC	CASSLDGAGEGYTF
.	TRBJ1-5	TRBV7-8	.	TGTGCCAGCAGCCGGATCGGTAGTCAGCCCCAGCATTTT	CASSRIGSQPQHF
few	TRBJ1-2	TRBV20-1	TRBD1	TGCAGTGCTAGTGGGGACAGGGACTATGGCTACACCTTC	CSASGDRDYGYTF
.	TRBJ1-1	TRBV30	TRBD1	TGTGCCTGGAGCATGACAGGGTCCGTTTGGGCTTTCTTT	CAWSMTGSVWAFF
.	TRBJ2-5	TRBV28	.	TGTGCCAGCAGTTTATACCAGGGGCGGGAGACCCAGTACTTC	CASSLYQGRETQYF